The clone carrying this TCR beta chain was counted ten times or more. The antigen remains unidentified. Germline V lookup: CDR1 KGHDR, CDR2 SFDVKD. This CDR3 contains 18 residues. The V and J ends lost 4 bases and 0 bases respectively, with 18 bases between them. The lymph nodes were axillary draining lymph nodes from breast cancer patients. The data were taken from a study of breast tumors, draining lymph nodes, adjacent tissues. TCRdb reanalysed the multiplex PCR reads using MiXCR and keeps one entry per CDR3 protein. The profile shows 70,000 to 95,000 distinct CDR3 sequences, approximately 19% of them singletons. Findings and limits, study-wide: Tumor TCR diversity was below lymph nodes but above nontumor tissue.

Sequenced material: axillary lymph node tissue. The chain links TRBV24-1 to TRBJ1-5; a possible D gene is TRBD1 (5 bases). This receptor was identified in a female donor with breast cancer. Some clones in this sample may be carry-over from other donors' samples. CDR3 sequence: CATSDPTGWGNSNQPQHF. In DNA form, the CDR3 reads TGTGCCACCAGTGACCCTACCGGCTGGGGGAATAGCAATCAGCCCCAGCATTTT.